The following is a TCR beta chain sequence with its context. What it binds is not known. V shed 5 bases and J shed 1 base, with 8 bases lying between them. Looked up from germline, CDR1 is MNHEY and CDR2 is SMNVEV (reference sequence). This CDR3 contains 13 residues. The assay was immunoSEQ multiplex PCR, and TCRdb's table has in-frame clones only and misses some. The sample yields about 110,000 clones, roughly 90% seen once. The data derive from a study of a mutant IDH1 vaccine in newly diagnosed glioma. Across the whole study: The study started vaccination 4-6 weeks after radiotherapy alone, or with temozolomide cycles. The therapy given earlier, which was standard therapy, consisted of radiotherapy, temozolomide, or both, and most of the patients received both.

Time point given: week 11, during vaccination. With topical imiquimod, each dose of the vaccine consisted of 300 ug of mutant IDH1 20-mer peptide. The astrocytomas were IDH1-mutant, ATRX-negative, and WHO grade 3 or 4. This chain connects TRBV27 to TRBJ1-1; D is uncertain. Specimen: PBMCs, collected from a glioma patient whose treatment included an IDH1 peptide vaccine. The sequence was collected from a woman aged 50 to 60 with glioma. In DNA form, the CDR3 reads TGTGCCAGCAGTCTCGGACCGAACACTGAAGCTTTCTTT. The encoded protein is CASSLGPNTEAFF.